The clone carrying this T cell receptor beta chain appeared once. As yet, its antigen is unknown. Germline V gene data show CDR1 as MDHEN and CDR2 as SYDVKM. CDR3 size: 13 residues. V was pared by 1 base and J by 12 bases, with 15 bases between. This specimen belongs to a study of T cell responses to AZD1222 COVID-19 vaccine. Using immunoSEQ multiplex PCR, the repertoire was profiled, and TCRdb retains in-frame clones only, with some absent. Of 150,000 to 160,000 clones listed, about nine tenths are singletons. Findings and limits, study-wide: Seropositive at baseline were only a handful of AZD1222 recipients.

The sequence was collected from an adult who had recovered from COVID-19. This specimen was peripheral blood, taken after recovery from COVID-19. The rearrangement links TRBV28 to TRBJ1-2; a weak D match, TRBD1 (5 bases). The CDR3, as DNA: TGTGCCAGCAGTTTATTGAGACAGACCGATAACACCTTC. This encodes CASSLLRQTDNTF.